The rows below give T cell receptor beta chains drawn from one sample of a study of cytomegalovirus exposure and HLA in healthy donors. The table came from immunoSEQ multiplex PCR; TCRdb's copy has only in-frame clones and leaves some out. Found here are approximately 220,000 clones, approximately 79% of them singletons; the top ten hold around 0.2%. The source material was PBMCs. The receptor set was obtained from a girl aged 2-15 years in good health and CMV-seronegative. Both conserved end residues are part of each CDR3. D genes are given only for firm matches. A row's size may be missing; if present it is once, few, many or a size class.

d_gene,abundance,v_gene,j_gene,CDR3nt,CDR3aa
.,once,TRBV5-4,TRBJ1-1,TGTGCCAGCAGCTTGTCTCCCAGAGGTGAAGCTTTCTTT,CASSLSPRGEAFF
.,.,TRBV13,TRBJ2-3,TGTGCCAGCACCGCGGGCCTAAACACAGATACGCAGTATTTT,CASTAGLNTDTQYF
.,.,TRBV2,TRBJ2-7,TGTGCCAGCAGGAAGGGTGGGGGCTCTAGCTCCTACGAGCAGTACTTC,CASRKGGGSSSYEQYF
TRBD2,.,TRBV12-5,TRBJ2-1,TGTGCTAGTGGGCGCGGGAGTCGGAACAATGAGCAGTTCTTC,CASGRGSRNNEQFF
TRBD1,.,TRBV2,TRBJ2-2,TGTGCCAGCAGGGACAGGGTCAGGACCGGGGAGCTGTTTTTT,CASRDRVRTGELFF
TRBD1,few,TRBV6-1,TRBJ1-1,TGTGCCAGCAGTGAACCAGGGGGCCTTGAAGCTTTCTTT,CASSEPGGLEAFF
TRBD1,.,TRBV25-1,TRBJ2-5,TGTGCCAGCAGTGCGCATCAGGGGGCGGGAGAGACCCAGTACTTC,CASSAHQGAGETQYF
.,few,TRBV7-9,TRBJ2-2,TGTGCCAGCAGCTTAGCGAAAGATAACAGGGAGAACACCGGGGAGCTGTTTTTT,CASSLAKDNRENTGELFF
.,.,TRBV27,TRBJ1-2,TGTGCCAGCAGTGGCACGCGGGTCAACGGGGACTATGGCTACACCTTC,CASSGTRVNGDYGYTF
TRBD1,.,TRBV6-6,TRBJ2-7,TGTGCCAGCATGCCTGGACAGGGGGGGAGGTACGAGCAGTACTTC,CASMPGQGGRYEQYF
.,.,TRBV4-1,TRBJ1-1,TGCGCCAGCAGCCAAGTTGACGGGCCCAGGGGTACTGAAGCTTTCTTT,CASSQVDGPRGTEAFF
TRBD1,.,TRBV5-6,TRBJ2-7,TGTGCCAGCAGCAACCCCGCGAAGGAATGGACAGGGTATCGGTACGAGCAGTACTTC,CASSNPAKEWTGYRYEQYF
.,.,TRBV2,TRBJ2-5,TGTGCCAGCAGTCGGATTTCGACTTTTAAGGCCCAGTACTTC,CASSRISTFKAQYF
TRBD1,.,TRBV5-1,TRBJ2-1,TGCGCCAGCAGCTTAGGACAGGCAGCTAATGAGCAGTTCTTC,CASSLGQAANEQFF
.,.,TRBV7-6,TRBJ2-6,TGTGCCAGCAGCTTGAGGAGTAGCTCTGGGGCCAACGTCCTGACTTTC,CASSLRSSSGANVLTF
TRBD1,.,TRBV7-8,TRBJ1-4,TGTGCCAGCAGAGCCCCGGGACAGGGGAATGAAAAACTGTTTTTT,CASRAPGQGNEKLFF
.,.,TRBV9,TRBJ2-3,TGTGCCAGCAGCGTTCCGGGGGCAGATACGCAGTATTTT,CASSVPGADTQYF
TRBD1,.,TRBV12-5,TRBJ1-5,TGTGCTAGTGGTTTGGTACGCAGTGAGACAGGGAATCAGCCCCAGCATTTT,CASGLVRSETGNQPQHF
.,.,TRBV5-5,TRBJ1-5,TGTGCCAGCAGCTTGGCGGCGGTAAGCTATCAGCCCCAGCATTTT,CASSLAAVSYQPQHF
TRBD2,.,TRBV11-3,TRBJ2-1,TGTGCCAGCAGCTTAGTAGCGGGAGTTGGCAATGAGCAGTTCTTC,CASSLVAGVGNEQFF
TRBD1,.,TRBV6-1,TRBJ1-4,TGTGCCAGCAGTGGACGCACCAGGGACAGGGTATGGAAAAAACTGTTTTTT,CASSGRTRDRVWKKLFF
TRBD1,once,TRBV6-5,TRBJ1-1,TGTGCCAGCAGTTTATCAGGGGGCACTGAAGCTTTCTTT,CASSLSGGTEAFF
TRBD2,.,TRBV7-9,TRBJ2-5,TGTGCCAGCAGTCAGGGACTAGCGGGAGGGGAGACCCAGTACTTC,CASSQGLAGGETQYF
.,.,TRBV7-9,TRBJ1-1,TGTGCCAGCAGCTTAGCGGGACTAGAAGCTTTCTTT,CASSLAGLEAFF
.,.,TRBV5-6,TRBJ1-2,TGTGCCAGCAGGGAACAGGGTAGGAACTATGGCTACACCTTC,CASREQGRNYGYTF
.,.,TRBV29-1,TRBJ2-7,TGCAGCGTGCTCACCGGTTACGTCAACGAGCAGTACTTC,CSVLTGYVNEQYF
.,.,TRBV7-4,TRBJ2-7,TGTGCCAGCAGCCCCTCAGGGACACCGTCCGAGCAGTACTTC,CASSPSGTPSEQYF
.,.,TRBV7-3,TRBJ2-3,TGTGCCAGCAGCTCTCTACGGAGCACAGATACGCAGTATTTT,CASSSLRSTDTQYF
.,.,TRBV9,TRBJ1-3,TGTGCCAGCAGCGCCACGACAGGAAACACCATATATTTT,CASSATTGNTIYF
.,.,TRBV7-9,TRBJ1-1,TGTGCCAGCAGCCCCCCAAGGGCAGGGTTGAACACTGAAGCTTTCTTT,CASSPPRAGLNTEAFF
.,.,TRBV5-1,TRBJ2-3,TGCGCCAGCAGGGGCAGGTTAAGCACAGATACGCAGTATTTT,CASRGRLSTDTQYF
TRBD1,.,TRBV5-4,TRBJ1-1,TGTGCCAGCAGCTTGGCAACAGGGGTCACTGAAGCTTTCTTT,CASSLATGVTEAFF
.,.,TRBV7-6,TRBJ2-1,TGTGCCAGCTCCGGGACATCAGGACTCGAGCAGTTCTTC,CASSGTSGLEQFF
TRBD2,once,TRBV10-2,TRBJ2-1,TGCGCCAGTACCTCTGGGACTAGCGGGGCCAATGAGCAGTTCTTC,CASTSGTSGANEQFF